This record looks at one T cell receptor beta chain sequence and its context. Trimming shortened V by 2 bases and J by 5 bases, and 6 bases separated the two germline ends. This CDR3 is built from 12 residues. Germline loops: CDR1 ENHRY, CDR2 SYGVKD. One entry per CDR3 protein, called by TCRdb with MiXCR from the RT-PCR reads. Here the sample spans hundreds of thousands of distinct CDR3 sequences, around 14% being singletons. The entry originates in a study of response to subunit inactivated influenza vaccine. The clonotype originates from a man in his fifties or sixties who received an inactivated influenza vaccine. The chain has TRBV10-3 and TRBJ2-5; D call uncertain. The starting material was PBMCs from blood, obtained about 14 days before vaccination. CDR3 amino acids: CAISERMETQYF. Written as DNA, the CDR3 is TGTGCCATCAGTGAGCGGATGGAGACCCAGTACTTC.